A selection of T cell receptor beta chains follows, all from one sample in a study of T-cell memory formation after mild COVID-19. Using its own MiXCR run on the 5' RACE reads, TCRdb lists one record per CDR3 protein. The sample lists some 600,000 distinct CDR3 sequences; 15% to 20% were seen once. The sequenced sample was PBMCs or a T cell subset sorted from them (not recorded which). Receptors originate from an adult woman who had mild COVID-19 (a few samples of this study predate the infection). Cell type and time point are not known. The CDR3 runs from the conserved cysteine through the conserved F or W. Each record gives: D gene, J gene, V gene, clone size, CDR3 protein, CDR3 DNA. The D gene is left open where the match is weak. Not all rows give a size; the values are once, few, many and, for expanded clones, a class.

>NA|TRBJ1-5|TRBV3-1|NA
CASSQGGDNQPQHF
TGTGCCAGCAGCCAAGGGGGGGACAATCAGCCCCAGCATTTT
>TRBD1|TRBJ1-1|TRBV3-1|few
CASSQAGQGGFF
TGTGCCAGCAGCCAGGCCGGACAGGGCGGTTTCTTT
>NA|TRBJ1-5|TRBV20-1|NA
CSARQRGNQPQHF
TGCAGTGCTAGACAGCGGGGCAATCAGCCCCAGCATTTT
>NA|TRBJ1-5|TRBV20-1|NA
CSASMVQAVSNQPQHF
TGCAGTGCTAGTATGGTCCAGGCGGTAAGCAATCAGCCCCAGCATTTT
>NA|TRBJ2-7|TRBV13|NA
CASSLEGLSEQYF
TGTGCCAGCAGCTTAGAAGGTCTCTCCGAGCAGTACTTC
>NA|TRBJ1-2|TRBV2|NA
CASRSTGYTF
TGTGCCAGCAGATCAACGGGCTACACCTTC
>NA|TRBJ2-7|TRBV20-1|NA
CSAITPGTYYEQYF
TGCAGTGCTATAACCCCTGGGACTTACTACGAGCAGTACTTC
>NA|TRBJ2-5|TRBV27|once
CASSPSAFETQYF
TGTGCCAGCTCCCCCTCGGCGTTCGAGACCCAGTACTTC
>TRBD1|TRBJ2-7|TRBV5-1|few
CASSLSAGTGTYEQYF
TGCGCCAGCAGCTTGTCGGCGGGGACAGGAACTTACGAGCAGTACTTC
>TRBD1|TRBJ2-7|TRBV7-8|few
CASSPELNRGEQYF
TGTGCCAGCAGCCCCGAGCTTAACAGGGGCGAGCAGTACTTC
>TRBD1|TRBJ2-1|TRBV24-1|NA
CATSDSPGQGPLSEQFF
TGTGCCACCAGTGATTCGCCGGGACAGGGCCCTTTGAGTGAGCAGTTCTTC